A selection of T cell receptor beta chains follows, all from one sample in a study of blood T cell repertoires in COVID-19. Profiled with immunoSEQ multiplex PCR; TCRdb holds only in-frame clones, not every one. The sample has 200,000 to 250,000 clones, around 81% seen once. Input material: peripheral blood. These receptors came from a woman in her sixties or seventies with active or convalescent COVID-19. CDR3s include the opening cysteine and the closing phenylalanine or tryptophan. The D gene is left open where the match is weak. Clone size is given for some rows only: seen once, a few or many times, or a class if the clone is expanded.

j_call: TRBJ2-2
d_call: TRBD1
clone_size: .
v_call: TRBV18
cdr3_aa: CASCVRDRVSSGELFF
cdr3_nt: TGTGCCAGCTGCGTCCGGGACAGGGTATCATCCGGGGAGCTGTTTTTT

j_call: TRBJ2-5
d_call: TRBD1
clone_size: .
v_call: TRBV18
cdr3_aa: CASSPPRGGGETQYF
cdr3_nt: TGTGCCAGCTCACCACCGAGAGGGGGCGGGGAGACCCAGTACTTC

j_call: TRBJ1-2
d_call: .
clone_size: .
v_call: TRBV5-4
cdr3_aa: CASSPGRVSYGYTF
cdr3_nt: TGTGCCAGCAGCCCCGGGAGGGTCTCCTATGGCTACACCTTC

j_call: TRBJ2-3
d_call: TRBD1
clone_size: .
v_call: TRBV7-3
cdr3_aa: CASSRQGWDTQYF
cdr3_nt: TGTGCCAGCAGCCGACAGGGTTGGGATACGCAGTATTTT

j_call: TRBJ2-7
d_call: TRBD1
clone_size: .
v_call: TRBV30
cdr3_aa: CAWSRDREINEQYF
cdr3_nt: TGTGCCTGGAGTCGGGACAGGGAGATAAACGAGCAGTACTTC

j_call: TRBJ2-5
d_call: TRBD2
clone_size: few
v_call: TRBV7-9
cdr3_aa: CASETSGGETQYF
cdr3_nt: TGTGCCAGCGAGACTAGCGGGGGTGAGACCCAGTACTTC

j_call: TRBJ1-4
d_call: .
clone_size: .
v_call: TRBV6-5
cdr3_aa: CASSYRGYNEKLFF
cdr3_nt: TGTGCCAGCAGTTACAGAGGCTATAATGAAAAACTGTTTTTT

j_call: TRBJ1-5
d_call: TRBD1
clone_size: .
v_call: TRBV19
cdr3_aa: CASRDRDNQPQHF
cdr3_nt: TGTGCCAGTAGGGACAGGGACAATCAGCCCCAGCATTTT

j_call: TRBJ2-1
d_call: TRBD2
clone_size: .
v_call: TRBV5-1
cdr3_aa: CASSFAGRPSYNEQFF
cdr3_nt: TGCGCCAGCAGCTTTGCCGGGAGGCCTTCCTACAATGAGCAGTTCTTC

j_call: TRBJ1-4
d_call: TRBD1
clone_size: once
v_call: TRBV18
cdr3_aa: CASSPNRGGEKLFF
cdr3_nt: TGTGCCAGCTCACCCAACAGGGGAGGCGAAAAACTGTTTTTT

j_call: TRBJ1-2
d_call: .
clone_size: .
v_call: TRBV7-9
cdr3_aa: CASSRVRGNYGYTF
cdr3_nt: TGTGCCAGCAGCCGGGTCAGGGGCAACTATGGCTACACCTTC

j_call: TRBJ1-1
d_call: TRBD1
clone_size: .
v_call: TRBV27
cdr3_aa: CASRWTGWRNTEAFF
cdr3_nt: TGTGCCAGCAGGTGGACAGGGTGGAGGAACACTGAAGCTTTCTTT

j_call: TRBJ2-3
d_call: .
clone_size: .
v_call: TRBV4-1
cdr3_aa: CASSQSSVITDTQYF
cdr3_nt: TGCGCCAGCAGCCAAAGTTCGGTGATCACAGATACGCAGTATTTT

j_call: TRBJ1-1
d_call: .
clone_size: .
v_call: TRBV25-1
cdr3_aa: CASSRLTDSNTEAFF
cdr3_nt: TGTGCCAGCAGTAGGCTGACTGACTCGAACACTGAAGCTTTCTTT

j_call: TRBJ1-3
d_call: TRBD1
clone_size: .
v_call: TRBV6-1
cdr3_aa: CASSEWTGLSGNTIYF
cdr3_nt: TGTGCCAGCAGTGAATGGACAGGACTTTCTGGAAACACCATATATTTT

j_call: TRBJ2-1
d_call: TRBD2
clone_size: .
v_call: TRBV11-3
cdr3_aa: CASSFQGLAGFYNEQFF
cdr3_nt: TGTGCCAGCAGCTTTCAGGGTCTAGCGGGTTTTTACAATGAGCAGTTCTTC

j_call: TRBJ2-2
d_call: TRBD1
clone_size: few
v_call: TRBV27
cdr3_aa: CASSPGRGRWAGELFF
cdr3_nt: TGTGCCAGCTCGCCAGGCAGGGGGCGATGGGCCGGGGAGCTGTTTTTT

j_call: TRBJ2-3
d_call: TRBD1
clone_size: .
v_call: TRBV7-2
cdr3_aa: CASRESGTGGDTQYF
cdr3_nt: TGTGCCAGCAGGGAATCCGGGACAGGGGGAGATACGCAGTATTTT

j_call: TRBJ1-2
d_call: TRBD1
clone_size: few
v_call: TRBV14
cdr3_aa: CASSLQTGAYYGYTF
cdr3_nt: TGTGCCAGCAGCCTCCAGACAGGGGCGTACTATGGCTACACCTTC

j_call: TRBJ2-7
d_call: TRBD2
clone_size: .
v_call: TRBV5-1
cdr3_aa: CASSPRTSGRRYEQYF
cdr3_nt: TGCGCCAGCAGCCCCCGGACTAGCGGCCGGAGGTACGAGCAGTACTTC

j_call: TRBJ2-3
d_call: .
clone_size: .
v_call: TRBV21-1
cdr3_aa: CASSKGDRARSTDTQYF
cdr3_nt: TGTGCCAGCAGCAAAGGGGACAGGGCGCGAAGCACAGATACGCAGTATTTT

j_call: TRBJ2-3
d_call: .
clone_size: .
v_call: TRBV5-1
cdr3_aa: CASSSGQSASTDTQYF
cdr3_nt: TGCGCCAGCAGCTCTGGACAGTCCGCTAGCACAGATACGCAGTATTTT

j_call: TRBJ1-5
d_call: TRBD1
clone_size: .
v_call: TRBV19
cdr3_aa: CASSGQGLSNQPQHF
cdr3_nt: TGTGCCAGTAGCGGACAGGGGTTGAGCAATCAGCCCCAGCATTTT

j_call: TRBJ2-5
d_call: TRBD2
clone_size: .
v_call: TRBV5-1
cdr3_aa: CASSFLASGGTSQETQYF
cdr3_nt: TGCGCCAGCAGCTTTCTGGCTAGCGGGGGGACCTCCCAAGAGACCCAGTACTTC

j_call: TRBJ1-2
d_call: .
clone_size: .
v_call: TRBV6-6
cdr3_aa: CASSRSGGESYTF
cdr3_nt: TGTGCCAGCAGCCGCTCGGGAGGGGAGAGCTACACCTTC

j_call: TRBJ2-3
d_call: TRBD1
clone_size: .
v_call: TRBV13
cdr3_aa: CASSGTGRTDTQYF
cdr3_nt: TGTGCCAGCAGTGGGACAGGGCGAACAGATACGCAGTATTTT

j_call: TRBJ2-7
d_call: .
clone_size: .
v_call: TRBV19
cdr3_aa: CASSRSPFSYEQYF
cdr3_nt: TGTGCCAGTAGTAGGAGTCCCTTCTCCTACGAGCAGTACTTC

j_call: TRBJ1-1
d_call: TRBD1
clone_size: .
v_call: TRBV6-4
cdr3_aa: CASSPGTGEHGGTEAFF
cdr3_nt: TGTGCCAGCAGTCCCGGGACAGGGGAGCATGGAGGCACTGAAGCTTTCTTT

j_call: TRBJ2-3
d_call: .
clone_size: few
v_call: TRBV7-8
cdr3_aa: CASSLPRGDTQYF
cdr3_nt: TGTGCCAGCAGCTTACCCCGGGGGGATACGCAGTATTTT

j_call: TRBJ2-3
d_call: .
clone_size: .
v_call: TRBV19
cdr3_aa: CASSAPPSWSTDTQYF
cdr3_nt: TGTGCCAGTAGTGCCCCCCCCAGTTGGAGCACAGATACGCAGTATTTT

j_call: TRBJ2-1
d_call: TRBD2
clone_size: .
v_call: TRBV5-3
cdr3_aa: CARSSSTSGRPNEQFF
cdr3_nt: TGTGCCAGAAGCTCCTCAACTAGCGGGAGGCCCAATGAGCAGTTCTTC

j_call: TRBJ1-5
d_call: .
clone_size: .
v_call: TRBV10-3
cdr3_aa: CAISGGDPLGDNQPQHF
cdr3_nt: TGTGCCATCAGTGGGGGGGACCCTCTTGGAGACAATCAGCCCCAGCATTTT

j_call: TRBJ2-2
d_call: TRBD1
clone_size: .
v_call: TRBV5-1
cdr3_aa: CASSGTGLTGELFF
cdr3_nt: TGCGCCAGCAGCGGGACAGGGCTCACCGGGGAGCTGTTTTTT

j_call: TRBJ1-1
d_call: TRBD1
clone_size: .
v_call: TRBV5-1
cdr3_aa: CASSLGQGGEAFF
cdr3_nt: TGCGCCAGCAGCTTGGGACAGGGTGGTGAAGCTTTCTTT

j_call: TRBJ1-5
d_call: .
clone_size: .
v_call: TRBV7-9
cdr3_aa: CASSFGGGQPQHF
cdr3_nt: TGTGCCAGCAGTTTTGGGGGGGGGCAGCCCCAGCATTTT

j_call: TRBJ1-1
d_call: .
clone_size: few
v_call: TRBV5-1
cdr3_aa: CASSLGGNTEAFF
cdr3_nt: TGCGCCAGCAGCTTGGGAGGGAACACTGAAGCTTTCTTT

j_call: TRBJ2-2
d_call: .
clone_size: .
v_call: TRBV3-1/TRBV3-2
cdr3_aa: CASSPEPGGVNTGELFF
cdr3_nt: TGTGCCAGCAGCCCCGAGCCGGGGGGCGTGAACACCGGGGAGCTGTTTTTT

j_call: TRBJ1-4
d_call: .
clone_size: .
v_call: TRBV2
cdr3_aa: CASSEAPVRVVEKLFF
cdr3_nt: TGTGCCAGCAGTGAAGCTCCTGTCAGGGTAGTGGAAAAACTGTTTTTT

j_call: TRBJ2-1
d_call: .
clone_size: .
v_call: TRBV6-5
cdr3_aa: CASSYSSGFGNEQFF
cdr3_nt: TGTGCCAGCAGTTACTCCTCGGGGTTCGGCAATGAGCAGTTCTTC

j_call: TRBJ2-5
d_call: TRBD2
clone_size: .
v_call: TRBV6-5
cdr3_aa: CASSPGTSLETQYF
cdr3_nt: TGTGCCAGCAGTCCCGGGACTAGCTTAGAGACCCAGTACTTC

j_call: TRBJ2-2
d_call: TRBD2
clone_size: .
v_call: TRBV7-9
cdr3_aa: CASGLAGTGELFF
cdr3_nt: TGTGCCAGCGGACTAGCGGGGACCGGGGAGCTGTTTTTT

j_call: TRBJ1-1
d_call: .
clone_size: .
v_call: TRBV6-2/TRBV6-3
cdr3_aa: CASSWTIVTEAFF
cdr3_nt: TGTGCCAGCAGTTGGACAATAGTCACTGAAGCTTTCTTT

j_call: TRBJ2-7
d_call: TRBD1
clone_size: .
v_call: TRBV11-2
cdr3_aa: CASSLDRDEQYF
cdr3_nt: TGTGCCAGCAGCCTGGACAGGGATGAGCAGTACTTC

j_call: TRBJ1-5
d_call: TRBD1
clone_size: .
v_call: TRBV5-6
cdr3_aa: CASSLTGGGNQPQHF
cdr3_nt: TGTGCCAGCAGCCTAACAGGGGGTGGCAATCAGCCCCAGCATTTT

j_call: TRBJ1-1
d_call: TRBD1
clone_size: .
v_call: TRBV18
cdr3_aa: CASSPRDRDRAFF
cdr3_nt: TGTGCCAGCTCACCAAGGGACAGGGATCGAGCTTTCTTT

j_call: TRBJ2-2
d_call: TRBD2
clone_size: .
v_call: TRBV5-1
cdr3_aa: CASSLSSGDTGELFF
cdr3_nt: TGCGCCAGCAGCTTGTCTAGCGGGGACACCGGGGAGCTGTTTTTT

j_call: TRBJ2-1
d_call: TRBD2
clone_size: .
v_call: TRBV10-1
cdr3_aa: CASSDLQRGRNEQFF
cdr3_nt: TGCGCCAGCAGTGACCTCCAGCGGGGAAGAAATGAGCAGTTCTTC

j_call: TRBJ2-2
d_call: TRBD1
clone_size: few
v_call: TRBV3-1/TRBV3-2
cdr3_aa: CASSHTGTGNTGELFF
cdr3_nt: TGTGCCAGCAGCCATACCGGGACAGGGAACACCGGGGAGCTGTTTTTT

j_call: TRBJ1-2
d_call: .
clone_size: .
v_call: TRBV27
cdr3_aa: CASSPRAANYGYTF
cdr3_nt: TGTGCCAGCAGTCCCCGCGCGGCTAATTATGGCTACACCTTC

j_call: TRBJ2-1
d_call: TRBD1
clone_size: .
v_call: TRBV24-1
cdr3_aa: CATSDLRGDSSSYNEQFF
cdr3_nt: TGTGCCACCAGTGACCTGAGAGGGGACAGTAGCTCCTACAATGAGCAGTTCTTC

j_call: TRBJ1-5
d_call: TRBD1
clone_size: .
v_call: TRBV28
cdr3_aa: CASSPHGTGRDNQPQHF
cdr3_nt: TGTGCCAGCAGTCCCCACGGGACAGGGCGGGACAATCAGCCCCAGCATTTT

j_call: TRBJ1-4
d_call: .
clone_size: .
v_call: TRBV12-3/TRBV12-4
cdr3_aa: CASSPRGGEKLFF
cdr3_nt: TGTGCCAGCAGCCCTAGGGGAGGTGAAAAACTGTTTTTT

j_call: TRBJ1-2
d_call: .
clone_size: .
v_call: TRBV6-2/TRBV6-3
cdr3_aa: CASSYQSPNYGYTF
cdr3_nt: TGTGCCAGCAGTTACCAGTCCCCTAACTATGGCTACACCTTC

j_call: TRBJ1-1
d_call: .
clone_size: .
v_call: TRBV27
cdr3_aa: CASSLWAENTEAFF
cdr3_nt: TGTGCCAGCAGTTTATGGGCAGAGAACACTGAAGCTTTCTTT

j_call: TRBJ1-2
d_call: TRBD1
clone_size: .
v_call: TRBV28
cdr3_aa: CASRTGGNYYGYTF
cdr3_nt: TGTGCCAGCAGGACAGGGGGCAATTACTATGGCTACACCTTC

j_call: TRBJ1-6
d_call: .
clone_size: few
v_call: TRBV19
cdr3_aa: CASSILQENSPLHF
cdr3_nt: TGTGCCAGTAGTATACTACAGGAGAATTCACCCCTCCACTTT

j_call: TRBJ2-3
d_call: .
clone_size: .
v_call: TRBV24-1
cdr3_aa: CATNAHRDDTQYF
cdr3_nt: TGTGCCACCAATGCCCACAGGGATGATACGCAGTATTTT

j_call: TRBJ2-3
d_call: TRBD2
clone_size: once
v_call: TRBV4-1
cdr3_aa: CASSQVGRGGQTDTQYF
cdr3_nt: TGCGCCAGCAGCCAAGTGGGTCGGGGGGGCCAAACAGATACGCAGTATTTT